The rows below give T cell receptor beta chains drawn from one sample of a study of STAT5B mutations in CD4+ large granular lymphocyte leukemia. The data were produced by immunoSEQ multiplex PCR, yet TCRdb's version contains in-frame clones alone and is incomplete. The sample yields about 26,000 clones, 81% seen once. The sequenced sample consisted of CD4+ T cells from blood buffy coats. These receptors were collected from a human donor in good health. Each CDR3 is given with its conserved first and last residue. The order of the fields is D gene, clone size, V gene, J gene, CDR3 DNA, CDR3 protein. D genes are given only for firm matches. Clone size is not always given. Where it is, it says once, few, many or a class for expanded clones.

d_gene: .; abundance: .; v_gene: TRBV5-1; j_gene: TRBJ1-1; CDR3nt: TGCGCCAGCAGCTTGTTGTGGGGAAACACTGAAGCTTTCTTT; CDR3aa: CASSLLWGNTEAFF
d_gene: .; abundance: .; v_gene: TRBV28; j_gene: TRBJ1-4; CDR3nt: TGTGCCAGCAGGGGGAATCCGAGTGAAAAACTGTTTTTT; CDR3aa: CASRGNPSEKLFF
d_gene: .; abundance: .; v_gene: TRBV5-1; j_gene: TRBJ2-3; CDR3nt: TGCGCCAGCAGCTTGGGACAGAGCACAGATACGCAGTATTTT; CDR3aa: CASSLGQSTDTQYF
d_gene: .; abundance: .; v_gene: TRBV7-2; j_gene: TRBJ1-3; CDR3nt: TGTGCCAGCAGCTACCAGGATGCTGGAAACACCATATATTTT; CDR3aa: CASSYQDAGNTIYF
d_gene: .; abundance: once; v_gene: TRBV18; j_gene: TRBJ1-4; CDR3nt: TGTGCCAGCGCATCAACAGGAGTAGCTGAAAAACTGTTTTTT; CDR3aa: CASASTGVAEKLFF
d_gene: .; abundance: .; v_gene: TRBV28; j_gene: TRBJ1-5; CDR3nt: TGTGCCAGCAGTTACCGCCGTGGAGGGATGGGCAATCAGCCCCAGCATTTT; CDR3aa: CASSYRRGGMGNQPQHF
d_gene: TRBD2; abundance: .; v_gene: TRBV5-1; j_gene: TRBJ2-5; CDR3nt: TGCGCCAGCAGCACTGGGACTAGCGGGGGGGCGGAGACCCAGTACTTC; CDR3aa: CASSTGTSGGAETQYF
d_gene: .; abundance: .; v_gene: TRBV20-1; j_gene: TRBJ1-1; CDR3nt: TGCAGTGCTGGGAAGGGCACTGAAGCTTTCTTT; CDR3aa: CSAGKGTEAFF
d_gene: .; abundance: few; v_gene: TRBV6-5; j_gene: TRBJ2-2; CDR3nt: TGTGCCAGCCGCAGGGGACTTTCGAACACCGGGGAGCTGTTTTTT; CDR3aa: CASRRGLSNTGELFF
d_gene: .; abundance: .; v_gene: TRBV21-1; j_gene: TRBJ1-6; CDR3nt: TGTGCCAGCAGCAAAGTTGGGGCGGGAGACTCACCCCTCCACTTT; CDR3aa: CASSKVGAGDSPLHF
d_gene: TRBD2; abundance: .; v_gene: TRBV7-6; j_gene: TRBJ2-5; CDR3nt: TGTGCCAGCAGCCCCCGCACTAGCGGGAGGGCCCAAGAGACCCAGTACTTC; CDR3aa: CASSPRTSGRAQETQYF
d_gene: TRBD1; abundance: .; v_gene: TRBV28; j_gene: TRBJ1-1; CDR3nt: TGTGCCACCCAGGGGGATTCGGAGTCGGTAGCTTTCTTT; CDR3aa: CATQGDSESVAFF
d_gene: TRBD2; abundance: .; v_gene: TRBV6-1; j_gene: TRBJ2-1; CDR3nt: TGTGCCAGCAGTGAAATAGCGGGGAGCTCCTACAATGAGCAGTTCTTC; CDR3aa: CASSEIAGSSYNEQFF
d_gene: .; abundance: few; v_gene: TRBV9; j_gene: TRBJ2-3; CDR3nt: TGTGCCAGCAGCGTAGGTCCTGGCGTCGCCTCAGATACGCAGTATTTT; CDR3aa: CASSVGPGVASDTQYF
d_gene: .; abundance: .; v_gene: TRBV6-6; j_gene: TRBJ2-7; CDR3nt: TGTGCCAGCAGCCGAGGGGAGCCCACACGATACGAGCAGTACTTC; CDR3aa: CASSRGEPTRYEQYF
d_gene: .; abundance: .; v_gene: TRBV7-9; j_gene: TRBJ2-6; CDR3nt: TGTGCCAGCAGCTCCCCTATCTCGCCAGAGAGCTCTGGGGCCAACGTCCTGACTTTC; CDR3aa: CASSSPISPESSGANVLTF
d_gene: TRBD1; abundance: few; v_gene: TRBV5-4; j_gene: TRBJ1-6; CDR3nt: TGTGCCAGCAGCCCGGGACAGGGGGCAACTAATTCACCCCTCCACTTT; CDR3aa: CASSPGQGATNSPLHF
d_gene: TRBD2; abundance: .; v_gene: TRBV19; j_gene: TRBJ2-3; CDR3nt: TGTGCCAGTAGTATCCGGACTAGCGGGACCAGCACAGATACGCAGTATTTT; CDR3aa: CASSIRTSGTSTDTQYF
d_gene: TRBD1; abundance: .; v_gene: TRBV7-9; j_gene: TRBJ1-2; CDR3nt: TGTGCCAGCAGCTTAGATGGGACAGGGGTTAACTATGGCTACACCTTC; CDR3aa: CASSLDGTGVNYGYTF
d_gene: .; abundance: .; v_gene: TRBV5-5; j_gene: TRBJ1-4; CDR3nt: TGTGCCAGCAGCGGACCCACAGGGTCGATCGAAAAACTGTTTTTT; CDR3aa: CASSGPTGSIEKLFF
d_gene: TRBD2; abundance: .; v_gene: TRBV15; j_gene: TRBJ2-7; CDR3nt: TGTGCCACCAGCTGGGGGGGGGACTCCTACGAGCAGTACTTC; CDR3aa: CATSWGGDSYEQYF
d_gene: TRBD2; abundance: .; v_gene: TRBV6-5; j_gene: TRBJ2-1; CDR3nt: TGTGCCAGCAGTTCCCTGGGGAGGGCGGATGAGCAGTTCTTC; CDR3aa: CASSSLGRADEQFF
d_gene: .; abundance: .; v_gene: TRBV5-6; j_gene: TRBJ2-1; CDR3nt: TGTGCCAGCAACCGCTTCTGGGGTGCCTACAATGAGCAGTTCTTC; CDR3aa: CASNRFWGAYNEQFF
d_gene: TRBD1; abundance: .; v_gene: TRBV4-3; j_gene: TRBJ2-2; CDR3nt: TGCGCCAGCAGCCAATACACCCCGGGACAGGGTAGGGGGGAGCTGTTTTTT; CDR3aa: CASSQYTPGQGRGELFF
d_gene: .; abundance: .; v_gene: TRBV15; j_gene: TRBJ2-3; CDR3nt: TGTGCCACCAGCACACGACTAATTAGCACAGATACGCAGTATTTT; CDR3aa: CATSTRLISTDTQYF
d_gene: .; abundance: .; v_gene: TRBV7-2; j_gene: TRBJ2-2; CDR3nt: TGTGCCAGCAGCCTCAGAGCGTCTGGCACCGGGGAGCTGTTTTTT; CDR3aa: CASSLRASGTGELFF
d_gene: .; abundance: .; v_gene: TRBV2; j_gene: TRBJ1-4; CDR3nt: TGTGCCAGCAGTAGGGCCCTATTAAGGGAAAAACTGTTTTTT; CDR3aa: CASSRALLREKLFF
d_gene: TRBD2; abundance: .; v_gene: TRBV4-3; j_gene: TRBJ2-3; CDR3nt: TGCGCCAGCAGCCCGTCGGTCTTTTTGCGGGAGGCTACAGATACGCAGTATTTT; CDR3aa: CASSPSVFLREATDTQYF
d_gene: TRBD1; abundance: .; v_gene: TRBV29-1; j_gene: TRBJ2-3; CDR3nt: TGCAGCGCTGGACAGGGGATCGGGGCAGATACGCAGTATTTT; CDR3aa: CSAGQGIGADTQYF
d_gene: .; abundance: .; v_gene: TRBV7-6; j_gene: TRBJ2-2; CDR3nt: TGTGCCAGCAGCCCCATGGGGGGCACCGGGGAGCTGTTTTTT; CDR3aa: CASSPMGGTGELFF
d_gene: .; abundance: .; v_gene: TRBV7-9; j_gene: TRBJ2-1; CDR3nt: TGTGCCAGCAGCTTAGACAGTTACTACAATGAGCAGTTCTTC; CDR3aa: CASSLDSYYNEQFF
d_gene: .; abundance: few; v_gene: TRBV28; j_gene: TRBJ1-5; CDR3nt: TGTGCCAGCCTTAGGAATCCGGGTCAGCCCCAGCATTTT; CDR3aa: CASLRNPGQPQHF
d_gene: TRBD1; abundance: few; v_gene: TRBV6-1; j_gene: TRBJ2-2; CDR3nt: TGTGCCAGCAGTCGGGACAGGGAGGGGGAGCTGTTTTTT; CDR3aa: CASSRDREGELFF
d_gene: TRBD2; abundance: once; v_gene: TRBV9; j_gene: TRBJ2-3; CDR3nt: TGTGCCAGCAGCTCCCCGGAGGGCGGGGGGGCGGGAGATACGCAGTATTTT; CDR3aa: CASSSPEGGGAGDTQYF
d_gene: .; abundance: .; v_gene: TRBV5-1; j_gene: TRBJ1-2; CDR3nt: TGCGCCAGCAGCAGGGATACGGGGGGCCGGTGGGGTGGCTACACCTTC; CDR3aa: CASSRDTGGRWGGYTF
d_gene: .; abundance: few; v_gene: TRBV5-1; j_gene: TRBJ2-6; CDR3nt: TGCGCCAGCAGCTTGGGTCCCTCTGGGGCCAACGTCCTGACTTTC; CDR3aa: CASSLGPSGANVLTF
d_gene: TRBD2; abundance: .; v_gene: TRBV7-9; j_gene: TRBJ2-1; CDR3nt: TGTGCCAGCAGCGGTCCTTTTCGGATAGCGGGAGTCAAAAGCAATGAGCAGTTCTTC; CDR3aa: CASSGPFRIAGVKSNEQFF
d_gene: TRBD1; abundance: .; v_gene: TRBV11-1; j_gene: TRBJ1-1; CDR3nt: TGTGCCAGCAGCCCGCGGACAGGGAGTCGCACTGAAGCTTTCTTT; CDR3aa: CASSPRTGSRTEAFF
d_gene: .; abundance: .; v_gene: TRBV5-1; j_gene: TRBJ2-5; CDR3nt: TGCGCCAGCTTCGAACCTAACAGGGAAGAGACCCAGTACTTC; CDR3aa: CASFEPNREETQYF
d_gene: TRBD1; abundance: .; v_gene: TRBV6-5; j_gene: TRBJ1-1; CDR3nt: TGTGCCAGCACCCTTATGACAGGGTCTGAAGCTTTCTTT; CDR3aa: CASTLMTGSEAFF
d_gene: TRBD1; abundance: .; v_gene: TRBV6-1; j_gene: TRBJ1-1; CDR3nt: TGTGCCAGCAGTGGGCGGACAGGCGGGACTGAAGCTTTCTTT; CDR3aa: CASSGRTGGTEAFF